The 12 T cell receptor beta chains in this list originate from one sample, sequenced in a study of blood T cell repertoires in COVID-19. The data were produced by immunoSEQ multiplex PCR, yet TCRdb's version contains in-frame clones alone and is incomplete. The profile shows about 110,000 clones, roughly 84% of them singletons. Sequenced sample: peripheral blood. The receptors derive from a woman in her 70s who had recovered from COVID-19.

The chain couples TRBV5-1 to TRBJ1-2, with D maybe TRBD1 (6 bases). Between the trimmed V and J ends, which lost 1 base and 8 bases, there was a span of 15 bases. The length of the CDR3 is 14 residues. The V gene's germline CDR1 is SGHRS and CDR2 YFSETQ. The CDR3 coding sequence is TGCGCCAGCAGCTTGATTACAGGGTCCGGCGGCTACACCTTC. It is translated as CASSLITGSGGYTF.

This clone has a single count. The chain links TRBV18 to TRBJ2-1; maybe TRBD2 (5 bases). V was cut by 2 bases and J by 5 bases, with 13 bases left in between. This CDR3 is 15 amino acids long. The germline CDR1 and CDR2 sequences are KGHSH and LQKENI. This CDR3 reads CASSPSLAYDNEQFF. CDR3 nucleotide sequence: TGTGCCAGCTCACCATCGCTAGCCTATGACAATGAGCAGTTCTTC.

The rearrangement joins TRBV28 to TRBJ1-6; 9 bases match TRBD1. Germline-derived CDR1 and CDR2 are MDHEN and SYDVKM. The CDR3 sequence is 14 residues long. The trim removed 10 bases at V and 7 bases at J, leaving 8 bases unmatched. The CDR3 is CATPGTGRNSPLHF. CDR3 DNA sequence: TGTGCCACCCCCGGGACAGGGCGGAATTCACCCCTCCACTTT.

V is TRBV7-2 and J is TRBJ1-3; 7 bases are a match to TRBD1. The germline CDR1 and CDR2 sequences are SGHTA and FQGNSA. The CDR3 covers 16 residues. V was clipped by 3 bases and J by 4 bases; unmatched bases: 9. The CDR3 protein is CASSFWTGPGGNTIYF. CDR3 in DNA: TGTGCCAGCAGCTTTTGGACAGGACCGGGGGGAAACACCATATATTTT. Drawing the rest from reference TRBV7-2 and TRBJ1-3, the complete variable domain is GAGVSQSPSNKVTEKGKDVELRCDPISGHTALYWYRQSLGQGLEFLIYFQGNSAPDKSGLPSDRFSAERTGGSVSTLTIQRTQQEDSAVYLCASSFWTGPGGNTIYFGEGSWLTVV.

CDR3 DNA: TGTGCCAGCAGTCCTTCCGGGACTTTAGATACGCAGTATTTT. Its translation: CASSPSGTLDTQYF. This sequence joins TRBV28 and TRBJ2-3, with D possibly TRBD2 on 6 matching bases. The CDR3 sequence is 14 residues long. V was pared by 5 bases and J by 5 bases, with 14 bases between. Germline CDR1 and CDR2: MDHEN and SYDVKM.

The chain is built from TRBV19 and TRBJ2-7; the D gene is possibly TRBD1 (6 bases). The CDR3 is 13 amino acids. CDR1 and CDR2 from the germline V gene are LNHDA and SQIVND (reference sequence). Trimming removed 6 bases at V and 0 bases at J, with 9 bases between. CDR3 sequence reads: CASRRGNSYEQYF. The CDR3 bases are TGTGCCAGTAGGAGGGGGAACTCCTACGAGCAGTACTTC.

The chain combines TRBV6-5 with TRBJ1-2; 7 positions agree with TRBD1. V was clipped by 6 bases and J by 5 bases; unmatched bases: 9. Germline-derived CDR1 and CDR2 are MNHEY and SVGAGI. The length of the CDR3 is 14 residues. The CDR3 DNA follows: TGTGCCAGCAGCCTCGACGAACAGGGGTATGGCTACACCTTC. This translates into CASSLDEQGYGYTF.

The chain joins TRBV28 to TRBJ1-5, with TRBD1 matching 11 bases. This CDR3 has 13 amino acids. Germline CDR1 is MDHEN and CDR2 is SYDVKM. V dropped 8 bases and J dropped 5; count of bases not matched to a gene: 2. CDR3: CASQGQGDQPQHF. The CDR3 DNA sequence: TGTGCCAGCCAGGGACAGGGGGATCAGCCCCAGCATTTT.

The rearrangement uses TRBV24-1 and TRBJ2-3; no clear D gene. The CDR3 runs 14 residues. Germline CDR1 and CDR2: KGHDR and SFDVKD. V lost 5 bases, J lost 0 bases, and 8 bases lay in between. CDR3 DNA: TGTGCCACCAGTGTCGGGTTTAGCACAGATACGCAGTATTTT. It is translated as CATSVGFSTDTQYF.

V usage is TRBV7-2 and J usage is TRBJ2-5; D is undetermined. Germline CDR1 is SGHTA and CDR2 is FQGNSA. CDR3 length: 17 residues. Trimming stripped 1 base from V and 1 base from J, with 16 bases between. In nucleotides, the CDR3 is TGTGCCAGCAGCTTAGGACCTCCGGTAGCCTCCCAAGAGACCCAGTACTTC. It specifies CASSLGPPVASQETQYF.

The chain uses TRBV4-3 and TRBJ2-2; D is possibly TRBD2 (5 bases). V was cut by 0 bases and J by 3 bases, with 11 bases left in between. Per the germline V gene, CDR1 is LGHNA and CDR2 is YSLEER. The CDR3 sequence is 16 residues long. In DNA, the CDR3 is TGCGCCAGCAGCCAAGACTCGCGCGGGTACACCGGGGAGCTGTTTTTT. As protein: CASSQDSRGYTGELFF.

The rearrangement joins TRBV12-3 or TRBV12-4 to TRBJ1-1, with D tentatively TRBD1 (6 bases). Trimming stripped 6 bases from V and 2 bases from J, with 10 bases between. The CDR3 is 13 residues long. CDR3 protein: CASRRQVNTEAFF. The CDR3 DNA sequence: TGTGCCAGCAGACGACAGGTAAACACTGAAGCTTTCTTT.